The sample holds a few counts of the clone carrying this T cell receptor (beta chain). Losses at the gene ends were 2 bases for V and 11 bases for J; bases not matched to a gene: 8. Germline CDR1 and CDR2: LGHNT and FRNRAP. The CDR3 length is 13 residues. The sample comes from a study of T cell changes during pregnancy in multiple sclerosis. Data came from immunoSEQ multiplex PCR; TCRdb stores just in-frame clones and leaves some out. The sample gives approximately 87,000 clones, around nine tenths of which show up once; 0.45% to 0.55% is in the top ten. This sequence was found in a female donor with multiple sclerosis, enrolled in a pregnancy study. The V and J genes are TRBV12-5 and TRBJ1-1; 7 bases fit TRBD1. This specimen was CD4+ T cells from peripheral blood mononuclear cells, taken in the second trimester of pregnancy. The CDR3 sequence is CASGLHGTELAFF. The CDR3 DNA reads as TGTGCTAGTGGTTTGCATGGGACAGAGCTGGCTTTCTTT.